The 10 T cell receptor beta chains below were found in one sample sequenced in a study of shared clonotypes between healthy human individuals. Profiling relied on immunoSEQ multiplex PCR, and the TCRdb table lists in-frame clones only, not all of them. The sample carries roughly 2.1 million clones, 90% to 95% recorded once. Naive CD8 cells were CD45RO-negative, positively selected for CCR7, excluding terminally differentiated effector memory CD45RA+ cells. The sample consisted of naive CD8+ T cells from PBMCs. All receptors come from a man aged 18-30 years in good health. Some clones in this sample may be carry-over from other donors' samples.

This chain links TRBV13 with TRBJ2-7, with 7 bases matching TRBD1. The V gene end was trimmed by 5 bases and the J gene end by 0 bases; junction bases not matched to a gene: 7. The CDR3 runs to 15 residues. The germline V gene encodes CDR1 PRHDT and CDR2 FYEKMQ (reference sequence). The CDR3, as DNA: TGTGCCAGCAGCGACCGGACAGGAATCTCCTACGAGCAGTACTTC. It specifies CASSDRTGISYEQYF.

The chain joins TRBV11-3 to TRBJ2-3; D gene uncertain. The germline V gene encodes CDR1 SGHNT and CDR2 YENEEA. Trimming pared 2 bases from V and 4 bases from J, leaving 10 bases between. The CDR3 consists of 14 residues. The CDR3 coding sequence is TGTGCCAGCAGCTTATCGGGCTACGCAGATACGCAGTATTTT. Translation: CASSLSGYADTQYF.

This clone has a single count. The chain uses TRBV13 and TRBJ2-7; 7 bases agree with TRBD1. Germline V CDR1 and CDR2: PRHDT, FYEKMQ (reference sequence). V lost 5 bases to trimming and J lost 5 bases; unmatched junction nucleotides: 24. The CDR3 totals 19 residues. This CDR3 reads CASSARPLVGTEVRHEQYF. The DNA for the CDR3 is TGTGCCAGCAGCGCCCGCCCGTTGGTAGGGACAGAGGTGCGCCACGAGCAGTACTTC.

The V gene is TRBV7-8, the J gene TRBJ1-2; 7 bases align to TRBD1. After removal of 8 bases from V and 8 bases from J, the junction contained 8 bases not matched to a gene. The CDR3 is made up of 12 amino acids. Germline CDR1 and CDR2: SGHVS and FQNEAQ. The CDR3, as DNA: TGTGCCAGCGCGCAGGGGGGAGAAGGCTACACCTTC. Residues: CASAQGGEGYTF.

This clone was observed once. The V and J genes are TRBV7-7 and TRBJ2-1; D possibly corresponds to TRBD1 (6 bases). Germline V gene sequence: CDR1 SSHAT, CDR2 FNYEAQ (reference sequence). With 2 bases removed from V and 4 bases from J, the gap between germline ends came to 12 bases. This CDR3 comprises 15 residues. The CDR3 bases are TGTGCCAGCAGCTTAAGTCAGGGGCCATACAATGAGCAGTTCTTC. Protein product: CASSLSQGPYNEQFF.

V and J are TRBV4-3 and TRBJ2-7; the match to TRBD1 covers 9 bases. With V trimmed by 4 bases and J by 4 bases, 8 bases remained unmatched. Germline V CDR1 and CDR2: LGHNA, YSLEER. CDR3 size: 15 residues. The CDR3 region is CASSPGTGHAYEQYF. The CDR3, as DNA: TGCGCCAGCAGCCCCGGGACAGGGCATGCTTACGAGCAGTACTTC.

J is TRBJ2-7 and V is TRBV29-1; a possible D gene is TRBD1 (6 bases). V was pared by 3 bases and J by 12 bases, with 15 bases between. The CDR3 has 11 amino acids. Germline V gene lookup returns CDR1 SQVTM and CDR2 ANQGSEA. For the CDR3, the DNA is TGCAGCGTTGACTGGGGGCAGGGGTTGTACTTC. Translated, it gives CSVDWGQGLYF.

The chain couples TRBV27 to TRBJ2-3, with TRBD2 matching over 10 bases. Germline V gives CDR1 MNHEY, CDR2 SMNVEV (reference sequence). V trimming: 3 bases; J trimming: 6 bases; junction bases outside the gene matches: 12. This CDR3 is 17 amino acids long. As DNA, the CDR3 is TGTGCCAGCAGTTTGGATGGAAGCGGGAGGGCGGGGGATACGCAGTATTTT. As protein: CASSLDGSGRAGDTQYF.

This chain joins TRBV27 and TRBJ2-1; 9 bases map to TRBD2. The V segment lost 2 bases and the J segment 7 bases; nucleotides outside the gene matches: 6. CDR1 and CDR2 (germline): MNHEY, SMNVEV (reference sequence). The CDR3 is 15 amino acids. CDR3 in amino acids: CASSLGGSGRNEQFF. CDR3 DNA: TGTGCCAGCAGTTTAGGGGGTAGCGGGAGAAATGAGCAGTTCTTC.

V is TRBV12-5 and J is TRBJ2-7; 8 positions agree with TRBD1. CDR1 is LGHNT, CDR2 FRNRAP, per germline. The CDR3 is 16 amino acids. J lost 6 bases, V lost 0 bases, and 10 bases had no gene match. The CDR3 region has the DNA TGTGCTAGTGGTTTGGTACAGTGGACAGGGTTTTCCGAGCAGTACTTC. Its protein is CASGLVQWTGFSEQYF.